Presented here are 2 T cell receptor beta chains from one specimen sequenced in a study of T cell responses to AZD1222 COVID-19 vaccine. Clones were sequenced by immunoSEQ multiplex PCR, and TCRdb holds only the in-frame ones, with some missing. This table holds 150,000 or so clones, about 87% found once. The sample in question was peripheral blood, obtained on day 0 of AZD1222 vaccination. The receptors here all came from an adult in good health.

This rearrangement joins TRBV5-1 to TRBJ2-5; D is uncertain. Germline V gene sequence: CDR1 SGHRS, CDR2 YFSETQ. There are 14 residues in the CDR3. V dropped 0 bases and J dropped 2 bases, with 8 bases sitting between them. The CDR3 protein is CASSLGAIQETQYF. In DNA form, the CDR3 reads TGCGCCAGCAGCTTGGGTGCAATACAAGAGACCCAGTACTTC. The variable domain in full, with the rest retrieved from reference TRBV5-1 and TRBJ2-5, is KAGVTQTPRYLIKTRGQQVTLSCSPISGHRSVSWYQQTPGQGLQFLFEYFSETQRNKGNFPGRFSGRQFSNSRSEMNVSTLELGDSALYLCASSLGAIQETQYFGPGTRLLVL.

The chain joins TRBV10-3 to TRBJ1-1; D uncertain. V lost 1 base to trimming and J lost 1 base, with 7 bases between them. Germline CDR1 is ENHRY and CDR2 is SYGVKD. The CDR3 extends over 14 amino acids. CDR3 DNA sequence: TGTGCCATCAGTGAGTGGGGAAAGAACACTGAAGCTTTCTTT. Translation: CAISEWGKNTEAFF.